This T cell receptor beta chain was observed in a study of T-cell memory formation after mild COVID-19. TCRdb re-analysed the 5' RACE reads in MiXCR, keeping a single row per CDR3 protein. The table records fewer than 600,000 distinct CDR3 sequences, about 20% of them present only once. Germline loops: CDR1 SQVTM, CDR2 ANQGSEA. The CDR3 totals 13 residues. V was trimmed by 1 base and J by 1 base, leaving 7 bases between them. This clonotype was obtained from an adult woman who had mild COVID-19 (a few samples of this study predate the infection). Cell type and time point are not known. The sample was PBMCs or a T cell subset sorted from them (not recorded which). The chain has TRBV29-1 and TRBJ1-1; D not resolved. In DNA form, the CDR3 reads TGCAGCGTTGAAGGGAGGCAGAACACTGAAGCTTTCTTT. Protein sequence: CSVEGRQNTEAFF.